The TCR beta chain under discussion was sequenced for a study of T cell changes during pregnancy in multiple sclerosis. This table comes from immunoSEQ multiplex PCR, and its TCRdb copy is limited to in-frame clones, with some not included. The data show about 30,000 clones, 75% to 95% seen once. The CDR3 is 13 residues long. In germline, CDR1 is SEHNR, CDR2 FQNEAQ (reference sequence). V lost 5 bases and J lost 4; bases outside the gene matches: 3. This chain uses TRBV7-9 with TRBJ1-2, with 8 bases fitting TRBD1. The sample here was CD8+ T cells from peripheral blood mononuclear cells, taken before pregnancy. This clonotype was obtained from a female donor with multiple sclerosis, enrolled in a pregnancy study. The CDR3 nucleotides read TGTGCCAGCAGCCCGACAGGGGCCTATGGCTACACCTTC. This encodes CASSPTGAYGYTF.